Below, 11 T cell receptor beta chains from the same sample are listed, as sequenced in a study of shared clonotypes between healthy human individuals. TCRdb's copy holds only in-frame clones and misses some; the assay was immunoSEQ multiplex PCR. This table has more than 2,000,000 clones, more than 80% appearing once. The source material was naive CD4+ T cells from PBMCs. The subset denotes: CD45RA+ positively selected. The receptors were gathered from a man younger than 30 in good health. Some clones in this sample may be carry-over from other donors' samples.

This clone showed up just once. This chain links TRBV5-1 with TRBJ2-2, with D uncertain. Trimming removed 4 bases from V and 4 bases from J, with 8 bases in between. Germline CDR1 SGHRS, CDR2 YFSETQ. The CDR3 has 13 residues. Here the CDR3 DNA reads TGCGCCAGCAGCGCCGCGGTCACCGGGGAGCTGTTTTTT. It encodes CASSAAVTGELFF.

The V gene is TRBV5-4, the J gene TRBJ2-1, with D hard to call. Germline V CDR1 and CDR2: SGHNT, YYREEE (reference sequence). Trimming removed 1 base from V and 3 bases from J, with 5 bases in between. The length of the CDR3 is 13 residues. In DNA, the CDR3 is TGTGCCAGCAGCTTGAGTCTCTACAATGAGCAGTTCTTC. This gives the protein CASSLSLYNEQFF.

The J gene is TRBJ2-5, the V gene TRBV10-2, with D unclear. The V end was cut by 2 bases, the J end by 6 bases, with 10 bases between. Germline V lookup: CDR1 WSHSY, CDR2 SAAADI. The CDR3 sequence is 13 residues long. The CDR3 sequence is CASSENDRQTQYF. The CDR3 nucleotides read TGCGCCAGCAGTGAGAATGATAGGCAGACCCAGTACTTC.

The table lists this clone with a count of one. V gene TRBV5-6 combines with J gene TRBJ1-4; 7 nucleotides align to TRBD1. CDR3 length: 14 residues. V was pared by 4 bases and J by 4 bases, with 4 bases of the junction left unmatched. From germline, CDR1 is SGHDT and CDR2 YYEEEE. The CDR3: CASSRDRYNEKLFF. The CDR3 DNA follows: TGTGCCAGCAGCCGGGACAGATATAATGAAAAACTGTTTTTT.

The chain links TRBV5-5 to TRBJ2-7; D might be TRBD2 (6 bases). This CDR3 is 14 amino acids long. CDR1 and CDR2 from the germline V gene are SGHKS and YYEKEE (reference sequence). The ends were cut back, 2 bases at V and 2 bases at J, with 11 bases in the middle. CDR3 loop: CASSLSGATYEQYF. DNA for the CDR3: TGTGCCAGCAGCTTATCGGGAGCGACCTACGAGCAGTACTTC.

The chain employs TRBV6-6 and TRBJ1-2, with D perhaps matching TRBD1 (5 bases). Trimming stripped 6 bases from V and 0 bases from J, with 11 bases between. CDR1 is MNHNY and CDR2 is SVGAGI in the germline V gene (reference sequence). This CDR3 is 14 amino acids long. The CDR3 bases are TGTGCCAGCAGCCAGGGCCCTCCTAACTATGGCTACACCTTC. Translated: CASSQGPPNYGYTF.

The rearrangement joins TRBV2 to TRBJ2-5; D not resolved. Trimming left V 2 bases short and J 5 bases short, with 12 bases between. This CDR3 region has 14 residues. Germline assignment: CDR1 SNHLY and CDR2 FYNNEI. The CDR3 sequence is CASSEWALGETQYF. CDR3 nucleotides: TGTGCCAGCAGTGAATGGGCCCTGGGGGAGACCCAGTACTTC.

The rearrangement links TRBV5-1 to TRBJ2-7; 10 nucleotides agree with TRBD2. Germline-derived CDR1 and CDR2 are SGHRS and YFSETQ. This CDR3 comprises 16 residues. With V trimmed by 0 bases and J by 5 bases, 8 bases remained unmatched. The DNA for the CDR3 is TGCGCCAGCAGCTTGGGTTCAGCGGGAGGGCCCCACGAGCAGTACTTC. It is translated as CASSLGSAGGPHEQYF.

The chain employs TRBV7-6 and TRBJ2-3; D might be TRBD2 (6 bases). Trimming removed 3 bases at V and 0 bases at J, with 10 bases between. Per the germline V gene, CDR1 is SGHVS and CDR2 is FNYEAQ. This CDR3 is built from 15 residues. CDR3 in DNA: TGTGCCAGCAGCTTTCTAGCGACTAGCACAGATACGCAGTATTTT. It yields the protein CASSFLATSTDTQYF.

The CDR3 region is CASSGQGAWQPQHF. In DNA form, the CDR3 reads TGTGCCAGCAGTGGGCAGGGGGCCTGGCAGCCCCAGCATTTT. The J gene is TRBJ1-5, the V gene TRBV2, with TRBD1 matching over 8 bases. V shed 4 bases, J shed 7 bases, and the junction held 6 bases outside the gene matches. Germline V gives CDR1 SNHLY, CDR2 FYNNEI. This CDR3 has 14 residues.

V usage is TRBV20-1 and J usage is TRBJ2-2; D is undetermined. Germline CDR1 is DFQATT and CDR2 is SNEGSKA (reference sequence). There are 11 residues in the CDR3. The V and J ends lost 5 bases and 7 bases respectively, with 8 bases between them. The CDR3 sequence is CSASLIGELFF. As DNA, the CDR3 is TGCAGTGCTTCGTTGATCGGGGAGCTGTTTTTT.